What follows are 27 T cell receptor beta chains derived from one specimen sequenced in a study of Graves' ophthalmopathy and Graves' hyperthyroidism. Amplifying from RNA transcripts, the study obtained TCR beta CDR3 regions. The library came from an HTBI-primed first-round RT-PCR and a second-round multiplex PCR. TCRdb itself ran the multiplex PCR reads through MiXCR, one entry per CDR3 protein. Among about 500,000 distinct CDR3 sequences listed, around 15% were seen once. The sequenced sample was blood. The receptors here all came from a woman aged 25 to 39 with Graves' ophthalmopathy.

This clonotype was seen repeatedly, ten times or more. The rearrangement uses TRBV24-1 and TRBJ2-5, with D possibly being TRBD2 (6 bases). Per the germline V gene, CDR1 is KGHDR and CDR2 is SFDVKD. The V and J ends lost 2 bases and 3 bases respectively, with 12 bases between them. The CDR3 has 15 amino acids. The chain's CDR3 is CATSDSGLDKETQYF. The DNA for the CDR3 is TGTGCCACCAGTGATTCGGGACTGGACAAAGAGACCCAGTACTTC.

This clonotype was seen repeatedly, ten times or more. The rearrangement joins TRBV6-5 to TRBJ2-7; 8 bases line up with TRBD2. Germline-derived CDR1 and CDR2 are MNHEY and SVGAGI. CDR3 length: 13 amino acids. The V and J ends lost 3 bases and 3 bases, in that order; junction bases with no gene match: 1. CDR3 in DNA: TGTGCCAGCAGTTATCGGGGGGGCTACGAGCAGTACTTC. It codes for CASSYRGGYEQYF.

The chain couples TRBV28 to TRBJ1-2, with D perhaps TRBD1 (5 bases). V was cut by 6 bases and J by 1 base, with 21 bases left in between. Germline values: CDR1 MDHEN, CDR2 SYDVKM. The CDR3 runs 17 residues. The CDR3 nucleotides read TGTGCCAGCAGACGCGGGGACCCAGGGACCTATAACTATGGCTACACCTTC. This gives the protein CASRRGDPGTYNYGYTF.

By share of the sample, this clonotype is medium-sized. The chain links TRBV28 to TRBJ1-5; D not resolved. V was shortened by 3 bases and J by 7 bases, with 7 bases between the two germline ends. Germline CDR1 reads MDHEN; CDR2 reads SYDVKM. This CDR3 has 12 amino acids. CDR3 in amino acids: CASSFMRQPQHF. The CDR3, as DNA: TGTGCCAGCAGTTTTATGAGGCAGCCCCAGCATTTT.

This clonotype has more than one count but fewer than ten. The chain joins TRBV3-1 to TRBJ2-7; D may be TRBD2 (6 bases). The germline gives CDR1 LGHDT, CDR2 YNNKEL (reference sequence). CDR3 length equals 14 residues. Trimming took off 4 bases at V and 3 bases at J, with 13 bases between the two ends. As DNA, the CDR3 is TGTGCCAGCAGCCGTGCCGGGAGAATCTACGAGCAGTACTTC. Its protein product is CASSRAGRIYEQYF.

This clonotype was recorded many times. The chain couples TRBV12-3 or TRBV12-4 to TRBJ2-7; TRBD2 might be the D (6 bases). Trimming took 6 bases from V and 0 from J, leaving 15 bases between them. CDR3 size: 15 residues. CDR3 nucleotides: TGTGCCAGCAGCCCTTTCCCCGGGGGCTCCTACGAGCAGTACTTC. Translating it yields CASSPFPGGSYEQYF.

The chain combines TRBV12-3 or TRBV12-4 with TRBJ1-1; D is perhaps TRBD1 (5 bases). This CDR3 region has 13 residues. Deletions cut 3 bases from V and 11 bases from J, with 16 bases between. CDR3 region: CASSFEDNFWAFF. Here the CDR3 DNA reads TGTGCCAGCAGTTTCGAGGACAATTTTTGGGCTTTCTTT.

This clonotype came up many times. The J gene is TRBJ1-2, the V gene TRBV7-9, with unresolved D. Germline assignment: CDR1 SEHNR and CDR2 FQNEAQ (reference sequence). The germline V and J ends were trimmed by 4 bases and 6 bases, with 12 bases remaining between them. This CDR3 comprises 13 residues. CDR3 coding DNA: TGTGCCAGCAGCTCCCTTTCGAGCGATGGCTACACCTTC. It translates to CASSSLSSDGYTF.

V is TRBV5-1 and J is TRBJ2-5; 7 bases fit TRBD1. Germline lookup yields CDR1 SGHRS and CDR2 YFSETQ. The CDR3 sequence is 16 residues long. V was pared by 0 bases and J by 1 base, with 6 bases of the junction left unmatched. The CDR3 region has the DNA TGCGCCAGCAGCTTGGGGTCCGGGACAGTCCAAGAGACCCAGTACTTC. Protein sequence: CASSLGSGTVQETQYF.

Of note for this clonotype: The CDR3 ends on some other residue instead of the conserved phenylalanine or tryptophan, so this is likely a read error. The rearrangement links TRBV18 to TRBJ1-1; 8 bases map to TRBD1. Germline CDR1 and CDR2: KGHSH and LQKENI. V was clipped by 4 bases and J by 1 base; unmatched bases: 2. This CDR3 is built from 14 residues. CDR3: CASSLTGENTEAFL. The CDR3, as DNA: TGTGCCAGCTCACTGACAGGGGAGAACACTGAAGCTTTCTTG.

The chain links TRBV28 to TRBJ2-7; TRBD1 might be the D (5 bases). This CDR3 has 12 amino acids. Trimming shortened V by 5 bases and J by 3 bases, and 8 bases separated the two germline ends. From germline, CDR1 is MDHEN and CDR2 SYDVKM. CDR3 in DNA: TGTGCCAGCAGTCGACAGTGCTACGAGCAGTACTTC. It yields the protein CASSRQCYEQYF.

This chain uses TRBV18 with TRBJ1-1, with TRBD1 identical over 7 bases. There are 15 residues in the CDR3. CDR1 KGHSH and CDR2 LQKENI come from the germline V gene. The V and J ends lost 3 bases and 9 bases, in that order; junction bases with no gene match: 13. CDR3 in DNA: TGTGCCAGCTCACCGGGACAGCTTAAATCGTACAAAGCTTTCTTT. Translating it yields CASSPGQLKSYKAFF.

This clonotype showed up many times. The chain combines TRBV20-1 with TRBJ2-7, with D possibly matching TRBD2 (5 bases). Germline values: CDR1 DFQATT, CDR2 SNEGSKA (reference sequence). This CDR3 comprises 16 residues. V lost 0 bases, J lost 3 bases, and 18 bases lay in between. CDR3 amino acids: CSARDPRTSGSYEQYF. The CDR3 nucleotides read TGCAGTGCTAGAGATCCGAGGACGTCGGGAAGCTACGAGCAGTACTTC.

This clonotype occurred many times. The J gene is TRBJ2-5, the V gene TRBV3-1; TRBD2 is a possible D gene (6 bases). The V gene lost 2 bases and the J gene lost 4 bases, with 23 bases spanning the gap. Germline CDR1 and CDR2: LGHDT and YNNKEL (reference sequence). The CDR3 length is 18 residues. The CDR3 spells CASSQIRGTPRARETQYF. CDR3 bases: TGTGCCAGCAGCCAAATCCGCGGGACGCCTAGGGCCCGAGAGACCCAGTACTTC.

The chain employs TRBV6-1 and TRBJ2-7; perhaps TRBD1 as D (5 bases). V was cut by 2 bases and J by 3 bases, with 11 bases left in between. The CDR3 contains 14 residues. Germline V lookup: CDR1 MNHNS, CDR2 SASEGT. The CDR3 reads CASSERGYNYEQYF. CDR3 DNA sequence: TGTGCCAGCAGTGAAAGGGGATACAACTACGAGCAGTACTTC.

This clonotype was counted ten times or more. J is TRBJ2-6 and V is TRBV28; TRBD1 matches at 8 bases. CDR1 and CDR2 from the germline V gene are MDHEN and SYDVKM. This CDR3 contains 18 residues. V shed 2 bases, J shed 0 bases, and the junction held 6 bases outside the gene matches. CDR3 loop: CASSLSMGQVSGANVLTF. The CDR3 region has the DNA TGTGCCAGCAGTTTAAGTATGGGACAGGTCTCTGGGGCCAACGTCCTGACTTTC.

This clonotype was seen a few times. V and J are TRBV29-1 and TRBJ1-1; D ambiguous. This CDR3 is built from 12 residues. Germline loops: CDR1 SQVTM, CDR2 ANQGSEA. The V end lost 3 bases, the J end lost 5 bases, and 10 bases lay between the germline ends. CDR3 bases: TGCAGCGTTGAGACGCGGAGGACTGAAGCTTTCTTT. It is translated as CSVETRRTEAFF.

This clonotype has a count of ten or more. The genes are TRBV11-2 and TRBJ2-2; D is undetermined. Trimming pared 1 base from V and 2 bases from J, leaving 8 bases between. The germline V gene has CDR1 SGHAT and CDR2 FQNNGV. CDR3 length: 15 amino acids. For the CDR3, the DNA is TGTGCCAGCAGCTTAGTAGCAGCCAACACCGGGGAGCTGTTTTTT. Translation: CASSLVAANTGELFF.

This clonotype was seen ten or more times. The rearrangement uses TRBV9 and TRBJ1-2; the D gene is possibly TRBD1 (5 bases). The CDR3 is 14 amino acids. Germline-derived CDR1 and CDR2 are SGDLS and YYNGEE. V was trimmed by 4 bases and J by 0 bases, leaving 10 bases between them. The CDR3 coding sequence is TGTGCCAGCAGCACGGGACTAACTAACTATGGCTACACCTTC. Translation gives CASSTGLTNYGYTF. The whole variable domain, filled in from reference TRBV9 and TRBJ1-2, reads DSGVTQTPKHLITATGQRVTLRCSPRSGDLSVYWYQQSLDQGLQFLIQYYNGEERAKGNILERFSAQQFPDLHSELNLSSLELGDSALYFCASSTGLTNYGYTFGSGTRLTVV.

This clonotype was counted a few times. The CDR3: CASSLARDRGAHEQYF. In DNA form, the CDR3 reads TGCGCCAGCAGCTTGGCTAGGGACAGGGGAGCCCACGAGCAGTACTTC. The J gene is TRBJ2-7, the V gene TRBV5-1; 10 bases agree with TRBD1. The CDR3 spans 16 residues. The V gene's germline CDR1 is SGHRS and CDR2 YFSETQ. V lost 0 bases, J lost 5 bases, and 8 bases stayed unmatched.

This clonotype was seen repeatedly, ten times or more. V and J are TRBV5-1 and TRBJ2-5; D may be TRBD1 (5 bases). The V gene lost 2 bases and the J gene lost 2 bases, with 13 bases spanning the gap. CDR3 length equals 15 residues. Germline values: CDR1 SGHRS, CDR2 YFSETQ. The CDR3 loop is CASSFLGPGQETQYF. The CDR3 DNA is TGCGCCAGCAGCTTTCTGGGCCCAGGGCAAGAGACCCAGTACTTC.

This clonotype was observed a handful of times. The chain uses TRBV5-1 and TRBJ2-4; D perhaps matches TRBD1 (6 bases). Trimming took off 6 bases at V and 4 bases at J, with 20 bases between the two ends. Germline loops: CDR1 SGHRS, CDR2 YFSETQ. The CDR3 sequence is 16 residues long. CDR3 in amino acids: CASTPADRRRKNIQYF. The CDR3 DNA sequence: TGCGCCAGCACACCGGCAGACAGGCGAAGGAAAAACATTCAGTACTTC. Drawing the rest from reference TRBV5-1 and TRBJ2-4, the complete variable domain is KAGVTQTPRYLIKTRGQQVTLSCSPISGHRSVSWYQQTPGQGLQFLFEYFSETQRNKGNFPGRFSGRQFSNSRSEMNVSTLELGDSALYLCASTPADRRRKNIQYFGAGTRLSVL.

This clonotype was seen at least ten times. The rearrangement uses TRBV6-5 and TRBJ1-5, with TRBD1 as a possible D gene (6 bases). V was pared by 2 bases and J by 3 bases, with 8 bases between. Germline CDR1 MNHEY, CDR2 SVGAGI. The CDR3 length is 14 residues. CDR3 sequence: CASSYRQVNQPQHF. In DNA form, the CDR3 reads TGTGCCAGCAGTTACCGACAGGTCAATCAGCCCCAGCATTTT.

Note on this clonotype: A much larger clone sits a single nucleotide away, making a read error possible. As the CDR3 is not closed by the conserved phenylalanine or tryptophan, this likely results from a read error. J is TRBJ2-5 and V is TRBV19; no definite D call. This CDR3 is 15 amino acids long. V gave up 6 bases and J gave up 2 bases, with 16 bases separating them. The germline gives CDR1 LNHDA, CDR2 SQIVND (reference sequence). For the CDR3, the DNA is TGTGCCAGTAGCTATATTAGGGTTCTACAAGAGACCCAGTACTCC. It translates to CASSYIRVLQETQYS.

This clonotype was seen more than once but under ten times. J is TRBJ2-2 and V is TRBV5-1; D is ambiguous. CDR3 length equals 15 residues. Germline V CDR1 and CDR2: SGHRS, YFSETQ. The germline V and J ends were trimmed by 0 bases and 4 bases, with 10 bases remaining between them. CDR3 nucleotide sequence: TGCGCCAGCAGCTTGGAGTCCGGGTTCACCGGGGAGCTGTTTTTT. Amino acid sequence: CASSLESGFTGELFF.

This clonotype was detected ten times or more. At one of its ends the junction is not consistent with the germline gene, which may arise from a read error. The chain couples TRBV6-5 to TRBJ2-5; TRBD2 might be the D (6 bases). CDR3 size: 13 residues. Germline CDR1 reads MNHEY; CDR2 reads SVGAGI. The CDR3 DNA reads as TGTGCCAGCTCGCGGGACCTGAAAGATACCCAGTACTTC. This codes for CASSRDLKDTQYF.

This clonotype was observed many times. The rearrangement joins TRBV28 to TRBJ1-5; TRBD1 matches 7 bases. This CDR3 is built from 15 residues. J gave up 6 bases and V 3 bases, and 8 bases lay outside the gene matches. The germline V gene has CDR1 MDHEN and CDR2 SYDVKM. The CDR3 here is CASSLPEGAGQPQHF. In DNA, the CDR3 is TGTGCCAGCAGTTTGCCTGAGGGGGCGGGTCAGCCCCAGCATTTT.